This T cell receptor (beta chain) emerged from a study of blood T cell repertoires in COVID-19. The overall study: Sites in the United States, Italy and Spain provided acute and convalescent COVID-19 samples. PBMCs, B-cell-depleted T cells, or T cells provided the cDNA or gDNA that made up the material.

Per the germline V gene, CDR1 is PRHDT and CDR2 is FYEKMQ (reference sequence). V was trimmed by 7 bases and J by 5 bases, leaving 18 bases between them. This CDR3 contains 15 residues. In the original analysis: Reference gene primers were amplified, and this amplification served to estimate nucleated cell counts. TCRdb's copy holds only in-frame clones and misses some; the assay was immunoSEQ multiplex PCR. V and J calls and clone size are as listed in that table; D and trimming were resolved from the DNA. The sample records approximately 350,000 clones, about 88% being singletons. The Seattle site enrolled patients during active infection and followed them longitudinally. This clone was seen more than once but under ten times.

The sequence came from a woman in her sixties or seventies with COVID-19, enrolled during active disease. The specimen was peripheral blood. The chain couples TRBV13 to TRBJ2-1; no reliable D call. CDR3 coding DNA: TGTGCCAGCACCCCTTCGCCGGGTGTCGACAATGAGCAGTTCTTC. It is translated as CASTPSPGVDNEQFF.